The 20 T cell receptor beta chains below come from one sample, sequenced in a study of blood T cell repertoires in COVID-19. Here immunoSEQ multiplex PCR was the method, and the copy in TCRdb shows in-frame clones only, minus some. The sample consists of roughly 360,000 clones, 81% of them appearing once. Sequenced: peripheral blood. The source is a human donor with acute or convalescent COVID-19. The donor label of this sample is uncertain.

The rearrangement links TRBV15 to TRBJ1-6; 8 bases map to TRBD1. This CDR3 has 16 residues. The germline gives CDR1 LNHNV, CDR2 YYDKDF (reference sequence). The ends lost 2 bases at V and 4 bases at J; junction bases unmatched: 4. CDR3 residues: CATSRRTGSYNSPLHF. The CDR3, as DNA: TGTGCCACCAGCAGACGGACAGGGTCGTATAATTCACCCCTCCACTTT.

The gene calls are TRBV28 and TRBJ2-7, with D maybe TRBD1 (6 bases). The CDR3 is made up of 19 amino acids. Per the germline V gene, CDR1 is MDHEN and CDR2 is SYDVKM. V gave up 5 bases and J gave up 3 bases, with 29 bases separating them. The CDR3 protein is CASSAPGHGTRELNYEQYF. CDR3 nucleotides: TGTGCCAGCAGTGCGCCGGGACACGGAACCAGGGAACTAAACTACGAGCAGTACTTC.

The chain joins TRBV6-5 to TRBJ2-1, with D possibly TRBD2 on 6 matching bases. The CDR3 sequence is 15 residues long. V was clipped by 4 bases and J by 8 bases, with 18 bases between them. CDR1 is MNHEY and CDR2 is SVGAGI in the germline V gene. The CDR3 reads CASSWRQGGKDEQFF. Here the CDR3 DNA reads TGTGCCAGCAGTTGGCGGCAGGGCGGGAAGGATGAGCAGTTCTTC.

The rearrangement joins TRBV5-1 to TRBJ1-4, with unresolved D. This CDR3 is 16 amino acids long. Germline V CDR1 and CDR2: SGHRS, YFSETQ. V dropped 2 bases and J dropped 1 base, with 12 bases sitting between them. For the CDR3, the DNA is TGCGCCAGCAGCTTCGGGATTGGGAGAACTAATGAAAAACTGTTTTTT. It codes for CASSFGIGRTNEKLFF.

This clone was counted between two and nine times. J is TRBJ2-3 and V is TRBV6-1; TRBD2 aligns across 7 bases. This CDR3 region has 18 residues. The germline V gene has CDR1 MNHNS and CDR2 SASEGT. The trim removed 3 bases at V and 0 bases at J, leaving 12 bases unmatched. The CDR3 here is CASSDSLRLAVSTDTQYF. CDR3 coding DNA: TGTGCCAGCAGTGATTCCCTTAGGCTAGCGGTTAGCACAGATACGCAGTATTTT.

The rearrangement links TRBV29-1 to TRBJ1-2; possible D gene TRBD1, 5 bases. This CDR3 spans 11 amino acids. CDR1 is SQVTM, CDR2 ANQGSEA, per germline. Between the trimmed V and J ends, which lost 3 bases and 8 bases, there was a span of 10 bases. The CDR3 DNA sequence: TGCAGCGTTGATCGGACAAGGGGCTACACCTTC. Protein sequence: CSVDRTRGYTF. The complete variable domain, with remaining parts taken from reference TRBV29-1 and TRBJ1-2, reads SAVISQKPSRDICQRGTSLTIQCQVDSQVTMMFWYRQQPGQSLTLIATANQGSEATYESGFVIDKFPISRPNLTFSTLTVSNMSPEDSSIYLCSVDRTRGYTFGSGTRLTVV.

This clone was detected only a few times. This chain connects TRBV7-6 to TRBJ1-4, with D unresolved. Germline assignment: CDR1 SGHVS and CDR2 FNYEAQ. The CDR3 contains 16 residues. Between the trimmed V and J ends, which lost 5 bases and 0 bases, there was a span of 13 bases. DNA for the CDR3: TGTGCCAGCAGCCTTTCCCCGGGAGCAACTAATGAAAAACTGTTTTTT. It encodes CASSLSPGATNEKLFF.

This chain joins TRBV4-2 and TRBJ1-5; no firm D call. V was pared by 0 bases and J by 3 bases, with 9 bases between. The CDR3 has 15 amino acids. The germline V gene has CDR1 LGHNA and CDR2 YNFKEQ. CDR3 nucleotides: TGTGCCAGCAGCCAAGATCGGGGTAACAATCAGCCCCAGCATTTT. Its translation is CASSQDRGNNQPQHF.

Turning to this clone: This same CDR3 is encoded by further DNA sequences in the sample. V usage is TRBV18 and J usage is TRBJ1-1; D is ambiguous. The V end lost 2 bases, the J end lost 3 bases, and 7 bases lay between the germline ends. CDR1 is KGHSH and CDR2 is LQKENI in the germline V gene. This CDR3 has 13 residues. The CDR3 bases are TGTGCCAGCTCACCAGGGCCAGACACTGAAGCTTTCTTT. It translates to CASSPGPDTEAFF.

The chain is built from TRBV19 and TRBJ1-1; D is ambiguous. This CDR3 contains 13 residues. The germline gives CDR1 LNHDA, CDR2 SQIVND (reference sequence). Trimming removed 3 bases from V and 1 base from J, with 6 bases in between. In DNA form, the CDR3 reads TGTGCCAGTAGTATTACAGAGAACACTGAAGCTTTCTTT. Translation gives CASSITENTEAFF.

There are a few counts of this clone. Other DNA sequences in the sample encode the same CDR3. The chain is built from TRBV6-4 and TRBJ2-3; 8 nucleotides line up with TRBD1. CDR1 and CDR2 from the germline V gene are MRHNA and SNTAGT. The CDR3 is made up of 14 amino acids. V lost 0 bases, J lost 4 bases, and 0 bases stayed unmatched. Written as DNA, the CDR3 is TGTGCCAGCAGTGACTCACAGGGGGCAGATACGCAGTATTTT. Amino acid sequence: CASSDSQGADTQYF.

The J gene is TRBJ1-4, the V gene TRBV28; the match to TRBD1 covers 11 bases. Germline V gene sequence: CDR1 MDHEN, CDR2 SYDVKM. The CDR3 is 16 amino acids. The V gene end was trimmed by 6 bases and the J gene end by 7 bases; junction bases not matched to a gene: 10. CDR3 sequence (DNA): TGTGCCAGCAGGAGGCGGACAGGGGGCGCGGGTGAAAAACTGTTTTTT. Amino acids: CASRRRTGGAGEKLFF.

In its sample, this clone was seen a few times. The V call is TRBV5-1, the J call TRBJ1-2; no definite D call. The germline CDR1 and CDR2 sequences are SGHRS and YFSETQ. V lost 0 bases and J 3 bases, leaving 9 bases between the germline ends. The CDR3 loop spans 14 amino acids. The CDR3 is CASSLVLGDYGYTF. DNA for the CDR3: TGCGCCAGCAGCTTGGTTCTCGGGGACTATGGCTACACCTTC.

The gene calls are TRBV5-6 and TRBJ2-7, with TRBD1 identical over 7 bases. The CDR3 consists of 15 residues. V lost 0 bases, J lost 2 bases, and 5 bases stayed unmatched. From germline, CDR1 is SGHDT and CDR2 YYEEEE. This chain's CDR3 is CASSLVHRGAYEQYF. CDR3 nucleotide sequence: TGTGCCAGCAGCTTGGTGCACAGGGGAGCCTACGAGCAGTACTTC.

The rearrangement joins TRBV3-1 (or the pseudogene TRBV3-2) to TRBJ1-2, with 7 bases identical to TRBD1. Germline V CDR1 and CDR2: LGHDT, YNNKEL (reference sequence). The CDR3 is made up of 16 amino acids. The junction had 7 bases not matched to a gene; V was cut back by 1 base and J by 2 bases. The CDR3 region has the DNA TGTGCCAGCAGCCAAGTTTCGGGACAGATAAACTATGGCTACACCTTC. This codes for CASSQVSGQINYGYTF.

The chain couples TRBV30 to TRBJ1-1; a weak D match, TRBD1 (6 bases). V was pared by 2 bases and J by 4 bases, with 11 bases between. The CDR3 consists of 13 residues. Germline V CDR1 and CDR2: GTSNPN, SVGIG (reference sequence). This CDR3 reads CAWSQGGATEAFF. The CDR3 DNA reads as TGTGCCTGGAGTCAAGGGGGGGCCACTGAAGCTTTCTTT. Variable domain in full (rest from reference TRBV30 and TRBJ1-1): SQTIHQWPATLVQPVGSPLSLECTVEGTSNPNLYWYRQAAGRGLQLLFYSVGIGQISSEVPQNLSASRPQDRQFILSSKKLLLSDSGFYLCAWSQGGATEAFFGQGTRLTVV.

This clone was detected only a few times. The chain joins TRBV28 to TRBJ1-2; 10 bases align to TRBD1. With V trimmed by 6 bases and J by 6 bases, 4 bases remained unmatched. The V gene's germline CDR1 is MDHEN and CDR2 SYDVKM. CDR3 length: 13 residues. In DNA form, the CDR3 reads TGTGCCAGCAGGGGGACAGGGGATCATGGCTACACCTTC. It is translated as CASRGTGDHGYTF.

The rearrangement links TRBV6-5 to TRBJ1-5; 8 bases agree with TRBD1. Trimming removed 6 bases from V and 3 bases from J; junction bases left unmatched: 4. CDR3 size: 14 residues. Per the germline V gene, CDR1 is MNHEY and CDR2 is SVGAGI. CDR3 in amino acids: CASSGTGFNQPQHF. The CDR3 coding sequence is TGTGCCAGCAGCGGGACAGGTTTCAATCAGCCCCAGCATTTT.

This rearrangement joins TRBV15 to TRBJ1-1; 10 bases fit TRBD1. The V gene's germline CDR1 is LNHNV and CDR2 YYDKDF (reference sequence). Trimming removed 5 bases from V and 5 bases from J; junction bases left unmatched: 11. The CDR3 consists of 16 residues. This CDR3 is CATSGRDRGEGTEAFF. CDR3 coding DNA: TGTGCCACCAGCGGTAGGGACAGGGGAGAAGGTACTGAAGCTTTCTTT.

This clone appeared a few times. The rearrangement links TRBV25-1 to TRBJ1-2; TRBD1 matches at 8 bases. The CDR3 spans 15 residues. V was clipped by 4 bases and J by 4 bases; unmatched bases: 8. The germline gives CDR1 MGHDK, CDR2 SYGVNS. The CDR3 loop is CASSAMTGEGYGYTF. CDR3 bases: TGTGCCAGCAGTGCTATGACAGGGGAAGGCTATGGCTACACCTTC.